This passage covers 20 T cell receptor beta chains from one sample sequenced in a study of blood T cell repertoires in COVID-19. Sequencing used immunoSEQ multiplex PCR; TCRdb keeps in-frame clones, though not all of them. The table has a few hundred thousand clones, under 90% seen once. Sequencing input: peripheral blood. These receptor sequences come from a woman in her twenties or thirties with COVID-19, enrolled during active disease.

J is TRBJ1-1 and V is TRBV7-9, with TRBD1 as a possible D gene (6 bases). CDR1 and CDR2 (germline): SEHNR, FQNEAQ (reference sequence). The CDR3 has 14 residues. Trimming took off 4 bases at V and 3 bases at J, with 12 bases between the two ends. CDR3 sequence (DNA): TGTGCCAGCAGCTGGCCCAGGGGACACACTGAAGCTTTCTTT. Residues: CASSWPRGHTEAFF. The complete variable domain, with remaining parts taken from reference TRBV7-9 and TRBJ1-1, reads DTGVSQNPRHKITKRGQNVTFRCDPISEHNRLYWYRQTLGQGPEFLTYFQNEAQLEKSRLLSDRFSAERPKGSFSTLEIQRTEQGDSAMYLCASSWPRGHTEAFFGQGTRLTVV.

This chain links TRBV14 with TRBJ1-1; no clear D. V lost 5 bases to trimming and J lost 0 bases, with 7 bases between them. CDR1 and CDR2 (germline): SGHDN, FVKESK. This CDR3 region has 13 residues. The CDR3 coding sequence is TGTGCCAGCAGCGCAGGATTGAACACTGAAGCTTTCTTT. Protein product: CASSAGLNTEAFF.

V usage is TRBV7-2 and J usage is TRBJ2-5; possibly TRBD1 for D (6 bases). The germline V gene has CDR1 SGHTA and CDR2 FQGNSA. There are 14 residues in the CDR3. V lost 5 bases, J lost 1 base, and 11 bases lay in between. CDR3 bases: TGTGCCAGCAGCACGGACAGTATCCAAGAGACCCAGTACTTC. Translating it yields CASSTDSIQETQYF.

On this clone: In the same sample, other DNA sequences code for this CDR3. The chain is built from TRBV2 and TRBJ1-5, with TRBD1 matching 7 bases. Germline lookup yields CDR1 SNHLY and CDR2 FYNNEI. V dropped 6 bases and J dropped 2; count of bases not matched to a gene: 4. The CDR3 spans 14 residues. The CDR3 loop is CASRRQGGNQPQHF. The CDR3 DNA sequence: TGTGCCAGCAGGCGACAGGGAGGCAATCAGCCCCAGCATTTT.

The V and J genes are TRBV7-9 and TRBJ1-6; 10 positions agree with TRBD1. Per the germline V gene, CDR1 is SEHNR and CDR2 is FQNEAQ (reference sequence). The junction had 4 bases not matched to a gene; V was cut back by 8 bases and J by 9 bases. This CDR3 has 13 residues. The CDR3 reads CASGTGDGSPLHF. DNA for the CDR3: TGTGCCAGCGGGACAGGGGACGGTTCACCCCTCCACTTT.

In this sample, this clone turned up a few times. The chain links TRBV18 to TRBJ1-1, with D possibly matching TRBD1 (6 bases). The germline V gene has CDR1 KGHSH and CDR2 LQKENI. The CDR3 covers 13 residues. V was shortened by 1 base and J by 7 bases, with 10 bases between the two germline ends. CDR3 region: CASSPLTGVEAFF. The CDR3 coding sequence is TGTGCCAGCTCACCACTGACAGGAGTTGAAGCTTTCTTT.

This chain uses TRBV18 with TRBJ1-1; 7 bases line up with TRBD1. The CDR3 runs to 15 residues. Germline lookup yields CDR1 KGHSH and CDR2 LQKENI. Trimming removed 3 bases from V and 0 bases from J; junction bases left unmatched: 4. CDR3 nucleotides: TGTGCCAGCTCACCCCAGGGACAGTTGAACACTGAAGCTTTCTTT. It specifies CASSPQGQLNTEAFF.

This chain joins TRBV13 and TRBJ1-2, with a weak D call TRBD1 (5 bases). The CDR3 extends over 15 amino acids. From germline, CDR1 is PRHDT and CDR2 FYEKMQ (reference sequence). V lost 3 bases and J 1 base, leaving 12 bases between the germline ends. The CDR3 spells CASSLSGNLNYGYTF. DNA for the CDR3: TGTGCCAGCAGCTTGTCAGGGAATCTTAACTATGGCTACACCTTC. Complete variable domain (other parts from reference TRBV13 and TRBJ1-2): AAGVIQSPRHLIKEKRETATLKCYPIPRHDTVYWYQQGPGQDPQFLISFYEKMQSDKGSIPDRFSAQQFSDYHSELNMSSLELGDSALYFCASSLSGNLNYGYTFGSGTRLTVV.

The rearrangement uses TRBV30 and TRBJ1-2; D is ambiguous. In germline, CDR1 is GTSNPN, CDR2 SVGIG (reference sequence). Trimming left V 3 bases short and J 8 bases short, with 10 bases between. The CDR3 contains 11 residues. The CDR3 loop reads CAWSHAGGYTF. CDR3 in DNA: TGTGCCTGGAGCCACGCGGGAGGCTACACCTTC.

The chain links TRBV3-1 (or the pseudogene TRBV3-2) to TRBJ1-2; no clear D gene. The CDR3 runs 15 residues. Trimming removed 0 bases at V and 4 bases at J, with 12 bases between. Germline assignment: CDR1 LGHDT and CDR2 YNNKEL (reference sequence). CDR3 nucleotide sequence: TGTGCCAGCAGCCAAGATCTCGCAGGACTCTATGGCTACACCTTC. Protein: CASSQDLAGLYGYTF.

The J gene is TRBJ2-3, the V gene TRBV3-1 (or the pseudogene TRBV3-2), with D possibly matching TRBD2 (5 bases). CDR1 LGHDT and CDR2 YNNKEL come from the germline V gene (reference sequence). This CDR3 spans 14 amino acids. The germline V and J ends were trimmed by 0 bases and 4 bases, with 8 bases remaining between them. The CDR3 loop is CASSQEFSADTQYF. In DNA form, the CDR3 reads TGTGCCAGCAGCCAAGAATTTAGCGCAGATACGCAGTATTTT.

V and J are TRBV30 and TRBJ1-5, with a tentative D call TRBD1 (6 bases). V shed 1 base and J shed 4 bases, with 29 bases lying between them. There are 20 residues in the CDR3. Germline lookup yields CDR1 GTSNPN and CDR2 SVGIG (reference sequence). The CDR3 DNA follows: TGTGCCTGGAGTGCTGGACGGACAGTCACCTCGCCGGGGGGGAATCAGCCCCAGCATTTT. It specifies CAWSAGRTVTSPGGNQPQHF. Looking up the rest from reference TRBV30 and TRBJ1-5 gives the full variable domain: SQTIHQWPATLVQPVGSPLSLECTVEGTSNPNLYWYRQAAGRGLQLLFYSVGIGQISSEVPQNLSASRPQDRQFILSSKKLLLSDSGFYLCAWSAGRTVTSPGGNQPQHFGDGTRLSIL.

V is TRBV19 and J is TRBJ2-5; 9 bases fit TRBD1. Unmatched junction bases numbered 4, after V lost 3 bases and J lost 2 bases. The CDR3 has 15 residues. CDR1 is LNHDA and CDR2 is SQIVND in the germline V gene (reference sequence). Written as DNA, the CDR3 is TGTGCCAGTAGTATTTACAGGGGGCCACAAGAGACCCAGTACTTC. Translating it yields CASSIYRGPQETQYF.

This chain connects TRBV27 to TRBJ2-1; 12 bases are a match to TRBD2. Germline lookup yields CDR1 MNHEY and CDR2 SMNVEV (reference sequence). This CDR3 spans 15 amino acids. J was trimmed by 8 bases and V by 6 bases; bases with no gene match: 8. Here the CDR3 DNA reads TGTGCCAGCAGACTAGCGGGGGGAAGCTTCCATGAGCAGTTCTTC. As protein: CASRLAGGSFHEQFF.

The V and J genes are TRBV5-1 and TRBJ2-1; tentatively, D is TRBD2 (6 bases). Between the trimmed V and J ends, which lost 4 bases and 8 bases, there was a span of 22 bases. CDR3 length: 16 amino acids. CDR1 is SGHRS and CDR2 is YFSETQ in the germline V gene. In DNA form, the CDR3 reads TGCGCCAGCAGCCCGGGTATCCTAGCGTCAGGTGATGAGCAGTTCTTC. Translating gives CASSPGILASGDEQFF.

CDR3 DNA sequence: TGTGCCAGCAGCGCAACGGGGGACGGTTCCTACGAGCAGTACTTC. As protein: CASSATGDGSYEQYF. The gene calls are TRBV9 and TRBJ2-7; D is perhaps TRBD2 (6 bases). V lost 3 bases, J lost 1 base, and 14 bases lay in between. The CDR3 runs to 15 residues. Per the germline V gene, CDR1 is SGDLS and CDR2 is YYNGEE. Drawing the rest from reference TRBV9 and TRBJ2-7, the complete variable domain is DSGVTQTPKHLITATGQRVTLRCSPRSGDLSVYWYQQSLDQGLQFLIQYYNGEERAKGNILERFSAQQFPDLHSELNLSSLELGDSALYFCASSATGDGSYEQYFGPGTRLTVT.

The CDR3 loop is CATTRAGSDTQYF. The CDR3 nucleotides are TGTGCCACCACCAGGGCGGGGTCTGATACGCAGTATTTT. V and J are TRBV24-1 and TRBJ2-3; tentatively, D is TRBD2 (6 bases). Germline CDR1 is KGHDR and CDR2 is SFDVKD. The CDR3 contains 13 residues. V dropped 8 bases and J dropped 6 bases, with 14 bases sitting between them.

The chain employs TRBV27 and TRBJ1-2, with a possible D match to TRBD1 (6 bases). This CDR3 contains 15 residues. Deletions cut 2 bases from V and 4 bases from J, with 14 bases between. Germline lookup yields CDR1 MNHEY and CDR2 SMNVEV (reference sequence). The CDR3 sequence is CASSLGPTGLYGYTF. The DNA of the CDR3 is TGTGCCAGCAGTTTAGGCCCGACAGGTCTCTATGGCTACACCTTC.

V is TRBV7-2 and J is TRBJ2-7; 7 positions match TRBD1. CDR1 is SGHTA and CDR2 is FQGNSA in the germline V gene. This CDR3 region has 14 residues. Trimming took 5 bases from V and 2 from J; bases not matched to a gene: 6. The CDR3 sequence: CASSPRTGAYEQYF. The CDR3 DNA is TGTGCCAGCAGCCCACGGACAGGAGCCTACGAGCAGTACTTC.

The table lists this clone with a few counts. V gene TRBV6-5 combines with J gene TRBJ1-1; weak D call: TRBD1 (6 bases). CDR3 size: 13 residues. Germline lookup yields CDR1 MNHEY and CDR2 SVGAGI. The V end lost 4 bases, the J end lost 3 bases, and 9 bases lay between the germline ends. The DNA for the CDR3 is TGTGCCAGCAGTTCAGGACAGCACACTGAAGCTTTCTTT. It specifies CASSSGQHTEAFF.